This is a list of T cell receptor beta chains from one sample in a study of blood T cell repertoires in COVID-19. Clones were read by immunoSEQ multiplex PCR, and TCRdb kept only the in-frame ones, dropping some. The table has about 100,000 clones, approximately 87% seen once; the top ten hold around 20%. Specimen: peripheral blood. These receptors came from a human donor in a cohort sampled during active COVID-19. CDR3s include the opening cysteine and the closing phenylalanine or tryptophan. D genes are given only for firm matches. Only some rows state a clone size, as once, few, many or a class for expanded clones.

>NA|TRBD2|TRBJ2-3|TRBV4-2
CASSQHFGLDPSDTQYF
TGTGCCAGCAGCCAACACTTCGGACTAGACCCTTCAGATACGCAGTATTTT
>NA|NA|TRBJ1-1|TRBV21-1
CASSLTLGAGGATEAFF
TGTGCCAGCAGCCTAACTTTAGGGGCAGGGGGCGCTACTGAAGCTTTCTTT
>NA|NA|TRBJ2-2|TRBV7-3
CASSLNGPTGELFF
TGTGCCAGCAGCTTAAATGGGCCTACCGGGGAGCTGTTTTTT
>NA|NA|TRBJ2-3|TRBV28
CASSKTGRGDTQYF
TGTGCCAGCAGCAAGACGGGAAGGGGGGATACGCAGTATTTT
>NA|NA|TRBJ2-7|TRBV18
CASSPLQDSYEQYF
TGTGCCAGCTCACCACTGCAGGACTCCTACGAGCAGTACTTC
>NA|NA|TRBJ2-1|TRBV25-1
CASSEQRRGEQFF
TGTGCCAGCAGTGAACAGCGCAGGGGTGAGCAGTTCTTC
>NA|TRBD2|TRBJ2-5|TRBV5-1
CASSGTSGRGQETQYF
TGCGCCAGCAGCGGAACTAGCGGGAGGGGCCAAGAGACCCAGTACTTC
>NA|NA|TRBJ2-7|TRBV6-5
CASSYHRESPRYF
TGTGCCAGCAGTTACCACAGGGAAAGTCCTAGGTACTTC
>NA|NA|TRBJ1-1|TRBV6-5
CAAAVDSMNTEAFF
TGTGCAGCTGCGGTTGACAGCATGAACACTGAAGCTTTCTTT
>NA|TRBD1|TRBJ1-5|TRBV4-1
CASSQDPGQGHQPQHF
TGCGCCAGCAGCCAAGATCCGGGACAGGGGCATCAGCCCCAGCATTTT
>few|NA|TRBJ1-5|TRBV18
CASSPSGGPDQPQHF
TGTGCCAGCTCACCTTCGGGAGGGCCGGATCAGCCCCAGCATTTT
>NA|TRBD1|TRBJ1-5|TRBV6-2/TRBV6-3
CASSFGTGGQPQHF
TGTGCCAGCAGTTTCGGGACAGGTGGTCAGCCCCAGCATTTT
>NA|NA|TRBJ2-4|TRBV7-6
CAGSPTGRQYF
TGTGCCGGTTCTCCGACAGGACGGCAGTACTTC
>NA|TRBD1|TRBJ2-7|TRBV5-1
CTSSLDRGYYEQYF
TGCACCAGCAGCTTGGACAGGGGTTACTACGAGCAGTACTTC
>NA|NA|TRBJ2-3|TRBV9
CASSVGASSTDTQYF
TGTGCCAGCAGCGTCGGAGCGTCTAGCACAGATACGCAGTATTTT
>once|NA|TRBJ1-5|TRBV27
CASSMGARQPQHF
TGTGCCAGCAGTATGGGGGCTCGGCAGCCCCAGCATTTT
>NA|TRBD2|TRBJ2-7|TRBV5-6
CASRGRLAGGLGQYF
TGTGCCAGCAGGGGACGACTAGCGGGAGGGTTGGGGCAGTACTTC
>NA|TRBD2|TRBJ2-3|TRBV7-2
CASSSTSGYNTDTQYF
TGTGCCAGCAGCTCTACTAGCGGTTACAACACAGATACGCAGTATTTT
>few|NA|TRBJ1-3|TRBV11-2
CASSLGLRTDSGNTIYF
TGTGCCAGCAGCTTGGGTCTTAGGACAGACTCTGGAAACACCATATATTTT
>NA|TRBD1|TRBJ1-1|TRBV28
CASSLHRTGWTEAFF
TGTGCCAGCAGTCTCCACCGGACAGGGTGGACTGAAGCTTTCTTT
>NA|TRBD2|TRBJ2-3|TRBV29-1
CSVEGLATDTQYF
TGCAGCGTTGAGGGACTAGCGACAGATACGCAGTATTTT
>NA|NA|TRBJ2-7|TRBV9
CASSVGDSSEQYF
TGTGCCAGCAGCGTAGGGGACTCGTCCGAGCAGTACTTC
>NA|TRBD2|TRBJ2-1|TRBV3-1/TRBV3-2
CASSGSSSGLAVNNEQFF
TGTGCCAGCAGCGGATCCTCAAGTGGACTAGCGGTAAACAATGAGCAGTTCTTC
>NA|TRBD1|TRBJ2-5|TRBV4-2
CASSTRQGVVETQYF
TGTGCCAGCAGCACTCGACAGGGTGTTGTGGAGACCCAGTACTTC
>NA|NA|TRBJ2-1|TRBV19
CASSFRAAEQFF
TGTGCCAGTAGTTTCAGGGCGGCTGAGCAGTTCTTC
>NA|TRBD2|TRBJ2-7|TRBV6-5
CASSYSTRGEGSEQYF
TGTGCCAGCAGTTACTCGACTCGGGGGGAGGGAAGCGAGCAGTACTTC
>once|TRBD1|TRBJ1-2|TRBV29-1
CSVAPGQVHYGYTF
TGCAGCGTCGCGCCGGGACAGGTACACTATGGCTACACCTTC
>NA|TRBD2|TRBJ2-5|TRBV18
CASSPATSGSYQETQYF
TGTGCCAGCTCACCTGCCACTAGCGGGTCGTACCAAGAGACCCAGTACTTC
>NA|TRBD1|TRBJ1-6|TRBV18
CASSAGDRDSPLHF
TGTGCCAGCTCAGCAGGGGACAGAGATTCACCCCTCCACTTT
>NA|NA|TRBJ1-2|TRBV25-1
CASSEARSGGNTGYTF
TGTGCCAGCAGTGAAGCGAGAAGCGGCGGTAATACTGGCTACACCTTC
>NA|TRBD2|TRBJ2-7|TRBV4-2
CATGSGEGSYEQYF
TGTGCCACTGGCTCGGGGGAGGGTTCCTACGAGCAGTACTTC
>NA|NA|TRBJ2-1|TRBV29-1
CSVQDQAGVTMSGQFF
TGCAGCGTCCAGGACCAAGCCGGGGTGACAATGAGCGGGCAGTTCTTC
>NA|NA|TRBJ2-7|TRBV7-2
CASSLVITYEQYF
TGTGCCAGCAGCTTAGTTATAACCTACGAGCAGTACTTC
>NA|NA|TRBJ2-2|TRBV5-4
CASSGGGGAIRNTGELFF
TGTGCCAGCAGCGGGGGTGGCGGGGCTATTAGGAACACCGGGGAGCTGTTTTTT
>NA|NA|TRBJ1-1|TRBV18
CASSPTAGSNTEAFF
TGTGCCAGCTCACCTACGGCCGGGTCGAACACTGAAGCTTTCTTT
>once|TRBD2|TRBJ2-7|TRBV27
CASTKIRLAGGSSEQYF
TGTGCCAGCACCAAGATTAGGCTAGCGGGAGGATCTTCCGAGCAGTACTTC
>NA|NA|TRBJ2-3|TRBV5-4
CASSLRYTSTDTQYF
TGTGCCAGCAGCCTTCGATATACTAGCACAGATACGCAGTATTTT